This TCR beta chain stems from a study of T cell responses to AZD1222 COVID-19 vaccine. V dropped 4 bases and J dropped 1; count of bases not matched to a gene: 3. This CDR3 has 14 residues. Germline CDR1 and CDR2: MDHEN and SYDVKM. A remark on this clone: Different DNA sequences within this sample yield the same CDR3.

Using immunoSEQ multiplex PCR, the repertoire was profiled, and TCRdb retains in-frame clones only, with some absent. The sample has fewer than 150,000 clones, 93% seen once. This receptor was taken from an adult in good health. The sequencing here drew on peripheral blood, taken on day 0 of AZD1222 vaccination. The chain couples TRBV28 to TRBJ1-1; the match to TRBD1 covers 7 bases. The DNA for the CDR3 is TGTGCCAGCAGTTCCGACAGGGAGAACACTGAAGCTTTCTTT. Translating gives CASSSDRENTEAFF.